A selection of T cell receptor beta chains follows, all from one sample in a study of identical twins. TCRdb re-derived calls from the 5' RACE reads in MiXCR, one entry per CDR3 protein. The table shows around 480,000 distinct CDR3 sequences, with about 14% occurring only once. The same sample was also studied in work on yellow fever vaccine responses in identical twins.

The sequenced sample was CD4+ T cells sorted from blood. The receptors originated from a woman younger than 30 in good health. The CDR3 runs from the conserved cysteine through the conserved F or W. Each record gives: J gene, D gene, V gene, clone size, CDR3 protein, CDR3 DNA. D genes are given only for firm matches. For some rows the clone size is stated as once, few or many, or as a class when expanded; others skip it.

TRBJ2-7 | - | TRBV29-1 | few | CSVGPGQGLSYEQYF | TGCAGCGTTGGCCCAGGGCAGGGGCTCTCCTACGAGCAGTACTTC
TRBJ2-7 | TRBD1 | TRBV29-1 | few | CSVSTGGGEQYF | TGCAGCGTCTCTACAGGGGGCGGCGAGCAGTACTTC
TRBJ1-6 | - | TRBV6-5 | - | CASRGANSPLHF | TGTGCCAGCAGAGGCGCGAATTCACCCCTCCACTTT
TRBJ1-5 | TRBD1 | TRBV7-8 | - | CASSLRKVGQSNQPQHF | TGTGCCAGCAGCTTGCGGAAGGTGGGACAGAGCAATCAGCCCCAGCATTTT
TRBJ2-5 | TRBD2 | TRBV9 | - | CASSVGLAGSQETQYF | TGTGCCAGCAGCGTTGGACTAGCGGGTTCGCAAGAGACCCAGTACTTC
TRBJ1-1 | - | TRBV21-1 | - | CASSKDRPVTEAFF | TGTGCCAGCAGCAAAGATCGGCCTGTGACTGAAGCTTTCTTT
TRBJ2-7 | - | TRBV12-3/TRBV12-4 | - | CASSFGTGRANYEQYF | TGTGCCAGCAGTTTCGGGACTGGAAGGGCCAACTACGAGCAGTACTTC
TRBJ2-7 | TRBD2 | TRBV12-3/TRBV12-4 | many | CASSRLAGVRQYF | TGTGCCAGCAGTCGACTAGCGGGAGTCCGGCAGTACTTC
TRBJ2-5 | TRBD2 | TRBV3-1 | - | CASSQVPAGGGTQYF | TGTGCCAGCAGCCAAGTGCCAGCGGGAGGCGGGACCCAGTACTTC
TRBJ2-3 | TRBD2 | TRBV30 | - | CAWSLGGSGADTQYF | TGTGCCTGGAGTTTGGGAGGTAGCGGGGCAGATACGCAGTATTTT
TRBJ2-5 | - | TRBV4-1 | - | CASSLIVLAPRETQYF | TGCGCCAGCAGCTTAATAGTCTTGGCTCCGAGGGAGACCCAGTACTTC
TRBJ2-4 | - | TRBV7-9 | - | CASSLGHSLGAKNIQYF | TGTGCCAGCAGCTTGGGGCATTCACTGGGGGCCAAAAACATTCAGTACTTC